This paragraph covers one TCR beta chain sequence. Its antigen remains unknown. The data derive from a study of T cells after posttransplantation cyclophosphamide. Whole-study results and caveats: Donor CD8+ memory clones often dominated recipient blood repertoires at later times. TRB clonality was highly associated with recipient CMV seropositivity and reactivation.

The CDR3 runs to 17 residues. Germline V gives CDR1 SGHDT, CDR2 YYEEEE. With V trimmed by 4 bases and J by 0 bases, 9 bases remained unmatched. The protocol was immunoSEQ multiplex PCR, while the TCRdb copy is restricted to in-frame clones and leaves out a portion. Altogether 25,000 or so clones are present, 86% being singletons, with the ten largest covering approximately 6.5%. This rearrangement joins TRBV5-6 to TRBJ2-1; 8 bases line up with TRBD1. This receptor was taken from a woman aged 60 to 75 with a blood cancer, CMV-positive, and with a related stem cell donor. Sequencing was carried out using PBMCs. DNA for the CDR3: TGTGCCAGCAGCACACGGGGACAGGTCCCCTCCTACAATGAGCAGTTCTTC. It is translated as CASSTRGQVPSYNEQFF.